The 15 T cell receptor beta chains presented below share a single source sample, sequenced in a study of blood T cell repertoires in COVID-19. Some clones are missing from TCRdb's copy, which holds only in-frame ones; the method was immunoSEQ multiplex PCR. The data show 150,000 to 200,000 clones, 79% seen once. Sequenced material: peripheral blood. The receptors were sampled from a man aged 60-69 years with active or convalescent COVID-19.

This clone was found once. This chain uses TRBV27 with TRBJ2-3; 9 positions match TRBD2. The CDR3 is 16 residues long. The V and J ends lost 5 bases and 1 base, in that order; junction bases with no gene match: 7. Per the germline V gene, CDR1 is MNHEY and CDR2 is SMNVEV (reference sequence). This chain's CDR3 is CASSPTPSGGTDTQYF. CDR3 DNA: TGTGCCAGCAGTCCCACACCTAGCGGGGGCACAGATACGCAGTATTTT.

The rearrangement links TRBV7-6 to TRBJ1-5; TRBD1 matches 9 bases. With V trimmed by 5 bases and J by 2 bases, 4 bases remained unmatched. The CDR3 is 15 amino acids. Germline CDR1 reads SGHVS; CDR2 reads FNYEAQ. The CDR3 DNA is TGTGCCAGCAGCCCGGGACAGGGTGGCAATCAGCCCCAGCATTTT. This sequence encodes CASSPGQGGNQPQHF.

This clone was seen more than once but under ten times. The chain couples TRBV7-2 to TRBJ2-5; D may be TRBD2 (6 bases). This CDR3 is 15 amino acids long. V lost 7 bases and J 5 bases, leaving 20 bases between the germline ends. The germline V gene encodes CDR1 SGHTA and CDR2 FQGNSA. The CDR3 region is CASTDLSLAGETQYF. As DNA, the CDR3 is TGTGCCAGCACCGACCTTTCCCTGGCGGGGGAGACCCAGTACTTC.

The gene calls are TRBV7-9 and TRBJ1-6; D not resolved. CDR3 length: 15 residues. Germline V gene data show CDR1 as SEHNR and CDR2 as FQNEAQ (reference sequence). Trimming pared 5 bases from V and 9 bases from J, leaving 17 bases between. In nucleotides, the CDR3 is TGTGCCAGCAGCGGAGGCCTAGCCTGGGGTTCACCCCTCCACTTT. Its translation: CASSGGLAWGSPLHF. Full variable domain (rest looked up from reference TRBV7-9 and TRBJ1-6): DTGVSQNPRHKITKRGQNVTFRCDPISEHNRLYWYRQTLGQGPEFLTYFQNEAQLEKSRLLSDRFSAERPKGSFSTLEIQRTEQGDSAMYLCASSGGLAWGSPLHFGNGTRLTVT.

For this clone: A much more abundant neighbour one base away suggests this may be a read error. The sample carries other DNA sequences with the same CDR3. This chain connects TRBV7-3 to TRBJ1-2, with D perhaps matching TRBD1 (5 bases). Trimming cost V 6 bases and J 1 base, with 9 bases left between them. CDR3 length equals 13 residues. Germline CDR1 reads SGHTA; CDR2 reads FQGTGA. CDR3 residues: CASSPDSNYGYTF. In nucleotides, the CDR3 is TGTGCCAGCAGTCCCGACAGTAACTATGGCTACACCTTC.

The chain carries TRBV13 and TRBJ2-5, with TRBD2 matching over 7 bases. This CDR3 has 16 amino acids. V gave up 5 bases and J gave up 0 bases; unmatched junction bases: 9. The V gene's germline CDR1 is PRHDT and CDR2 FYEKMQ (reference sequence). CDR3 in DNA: TGTGCCAGCAGCCCAAGGGCTAGCGGATACCAAGAGACCCAGTACTTC. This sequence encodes CASSPRASGYQETQYF.

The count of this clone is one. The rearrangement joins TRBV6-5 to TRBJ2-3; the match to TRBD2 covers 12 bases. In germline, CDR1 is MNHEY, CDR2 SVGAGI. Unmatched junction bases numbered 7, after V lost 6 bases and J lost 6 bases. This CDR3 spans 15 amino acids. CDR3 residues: CASRTSGSKTDTQYF. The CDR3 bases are TGTGCCAGCAGGACTAGCGGGAGTAAGACGGATACGCAGTATTTT.

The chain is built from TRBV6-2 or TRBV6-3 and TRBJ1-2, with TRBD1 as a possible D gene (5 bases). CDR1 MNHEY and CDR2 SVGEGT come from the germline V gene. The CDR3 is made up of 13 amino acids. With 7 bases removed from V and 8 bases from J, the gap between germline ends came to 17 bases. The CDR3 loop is CASTPGRDGGYTF. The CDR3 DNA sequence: TGTGCCAGCACCCCCGGCAGGGATGGAGGCTACACCTTC.

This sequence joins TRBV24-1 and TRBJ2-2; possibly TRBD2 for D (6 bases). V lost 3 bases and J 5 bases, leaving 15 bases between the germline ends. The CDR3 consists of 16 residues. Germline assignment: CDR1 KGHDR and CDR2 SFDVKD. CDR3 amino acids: CATSDPPGGVTGELFF. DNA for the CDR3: TGTGCCACCAGTGATCCGCCGGGCGGGGTGACCGGGGAGCTGTTTTTT.

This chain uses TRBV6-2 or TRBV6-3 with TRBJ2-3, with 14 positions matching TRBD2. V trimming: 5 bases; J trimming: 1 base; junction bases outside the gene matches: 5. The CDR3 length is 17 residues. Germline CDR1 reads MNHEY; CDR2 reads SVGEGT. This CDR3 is CASSGTSGSRRTDTQYF. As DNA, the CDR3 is TGTGCCAGCAGTGGGACTAGCGGGAGTCGTCGCACAGATACGCAGTATTTT.

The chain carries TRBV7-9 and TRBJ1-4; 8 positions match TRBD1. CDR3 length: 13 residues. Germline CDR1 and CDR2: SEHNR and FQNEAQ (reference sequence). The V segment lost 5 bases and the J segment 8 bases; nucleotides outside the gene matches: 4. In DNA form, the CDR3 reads TGTGCCAGCAGCGGACAGGGTGGAGAAAAACTGTTTTTT. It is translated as CASSGQGGEKLFF.

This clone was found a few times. CDR3 loop: CASSLGQGGVSYEQYF. CDR3 DNA sequence: TGCGCCAGCAGCTTGGGACAGGGAGGTGTCTCCTACGAGCAGTACTTC. V is TRBV5-1 and J is TRBJ2-7; weak D call: TRBD1 (7 bases). This CDR3 region has 16 residues. Germline V CDR1 and CDR2: SGHRS, YFSETQ. The germline V and J ends were trimmed by 0 bases and 0 bases, with 13 bases remaining between them.

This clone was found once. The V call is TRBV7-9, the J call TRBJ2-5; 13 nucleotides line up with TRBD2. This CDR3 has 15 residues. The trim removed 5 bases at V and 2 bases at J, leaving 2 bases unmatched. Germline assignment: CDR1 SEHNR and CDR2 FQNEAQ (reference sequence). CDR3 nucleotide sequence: TGTGCCAGCAGCCCGGGACTAGCGGGACAAGAGACCCAGTACTTC. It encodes CASSPGLAGQETQYF.

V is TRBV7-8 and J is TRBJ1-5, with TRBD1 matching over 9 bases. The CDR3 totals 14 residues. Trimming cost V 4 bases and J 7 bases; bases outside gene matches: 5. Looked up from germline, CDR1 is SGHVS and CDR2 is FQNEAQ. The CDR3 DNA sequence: TGTGCCAGCAGCTACAGACAGGGGGTACAGCCCCAGCATTTT. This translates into CASSYRQGVQPQHF.

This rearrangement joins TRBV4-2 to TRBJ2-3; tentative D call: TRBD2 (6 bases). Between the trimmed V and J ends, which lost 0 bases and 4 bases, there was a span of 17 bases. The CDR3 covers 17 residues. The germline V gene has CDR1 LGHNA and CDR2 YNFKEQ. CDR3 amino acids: CASSQEGWSGVADTQYF. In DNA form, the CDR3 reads TGTGCCAGCAGCCAAGAAGGTTGGTCGGGAGTAGCAGATACGCAGTATTTT.